This T cell receptor beta chain was captured by sequencing in a study of blood T cells in healthy people across ages. Findings and caveats of the study: PBMCs that were unsorted prevented a conclusive naive versus antigen-experienced comparison. Higher naive T cell percentage went strongly together with higher TCR beta diversity. Across the age range, TCR beta diversity per million T cells fell in a roughly linear way.

For this clonotype: Its cognate antigen is unknown.

CDR1 is SGHTA, CDR2 FQGNSA, per germline. V was shortened by 5 bases and J by 0 bases, with 10 bases between the two germline ends. This CDR3 is built from 14 residues. A second PCR of about 7 to 12 cycles used a sample-barcoded 5' primer and a J-beta primer mix. Template switching added a 12-random-nucleotide identifier to every cDNA molecule. TCRdb used MiXCR to reprocess the 5' RACE reads, holding one entry per CDR3 protein. The sample has about 1.5 million distinct CDR3 sequences, approximately 42% seen once; the top ten hold around 4%. The sample taken for sequencing was blood. This sequence was found in a woman between 18 and 29 years old in good health. The rearrangement joins TRBV7-2 to TRBJ1-1; D gene ambiguous. In DNA form, the CDR3 reads TGTGCCAGCAGCCCTTCGGGCATGAACACTGAAGCTTTCTTT. Translating gives CASSPSGMNTEAFF. Full variable domain (remainder filled in from reference TRBV7-2 and TRBJ1-1): GAGVSQSPSNKVTEKGKDVELRCDPISGHTALYWYRQSLGQGLEFLIYFQGNSAPDKSGLPSDRFSAERTGGSVSTLTIQRTQQEDSAVYLCASSPSGMNTEAFFGQGTRLTVV.